Listed below are T cell receptor beta chains from one sample, sequenced in a study of blood T cell repertoires in COVID-19. Assay: immunoSEQ multiplex PCR; the TCRdb copy retains only in-frame clones and omits some. Here the sample spans some 210,000 clones, 75% to 90% being singletons. Sequenced: PBMCs or T cells enriched from blood (not recorded which). The receptors were gathered from a man in his forties or fifties who had recovered from COVID-19. The CDR3 runs from the conserved cysteine through the conserved F or W. D genes are given only for firm matches. Size is stated for part of the rows, as once, few or many counts, or as a class when the clone is expanded.

CDR3	DNA	D	length	size	V	J
CATRTGFRANYGYTF	TGTGCCACCAGGACAGGATTTAGAGCTAACTATGGCTACACCTTC	TRBD1	15	NA	TRBV19	TRBJ1-2
CASSLARNNEQFF	TGTGCCAGCAGCTTGGCTAGAAACAATGAGCAGTTCTTC	NA	13	NA	TRBV5-4	TRBJ2-1
CANPLPGSDTQYF	TGTGCCAACCCCCTTCCGGGGTCAGATACGCAGTATTTT	NA	13	once	TRBV7-9	TRBJ2-3
CASSQDRTGGVDTQYF	TGTGCCAGCAGCCAAGATAGGACAGGGGGCGTAGATACGCAGTATTTT	TRBD1	16	NA	TRBV4-2	TRBJ2-3
CASSQSPGRGTSGREEYETQYF	TGTGCCAGCAGCCAATCACCGGGGCGGGGGACTAGCGGGAGGGAGGAGTACGAGACCCAGTACTTC	TRBD2	22	few	TRBV3-1/TRBV3-2	TRBJ2-5
CASTTLDPRVEKLFF	TGCGCCAGCACCACCTTAGACCCCCGGGTGGAAAAACTGTTTTTT	NA	15	NA	TRBV5-1	TRBJ1-4
CASSLPDRANEQFF	TGTGCCAGCTCGCTTCCGGACAGGGCCAATGAGCAGTTCTTC	TRBD1	14	NA	TRBV18	TRBJ2-1
CASSLLGSAGWYNEQFF	TGTGCCAGCAGTTTATTAGGTTCGGCAGGTTGGTACAATGAGCAGTTCTTC	NA	17	NA	TRBV27	TRBJ2-1
CASSRTGNTEAFF	TGTGCCAGCAGCCGGACAGGGAACACTGAAGCTTTCTTT	TRBD1	13	NA	TRBV5-4	TRBJ1-1
CASGFRASGGMYQETQYF	TGTGCTAGTGGTTTTAGGGCTAGCGGGGGGATGTACCAAGAGACCCAGTACTTC	TRBD2	18	NA	TRBV12-5	TRBJ2-5
CASSYDPPPNSNTIYF	TGTGCCAGCAGTTACGATCCTCCCCCTAACAGCAACACCATATATTTT	NA	16	NA	TRBV6-5	TRBJ1-3
CAWSGGGRGPLGTNEKLFF	TGTGCCTGGAGTGGAGGCGGGAGAGGGCCCCTGGGGACTAATGAAAAACTGTTTTTT	NA	19	NA	TRBV30	TRBJ1-4
CASSQGTGYEQYF	TGCGCCAGCAGCCAAGGGACAGGATACGAGCAGTACTTC	TRBD1	13	NA	TRBV4-1	TRBJ2-7
CASRGQGEVIQYF	TGTGCCAGCAGGGGACAGGGGGAGGTCATTCAGTACTTC	TRBD1	13	NA	TRBV28	TRBJ2-4
CASSDSGQLTYEQYF	TGTGCCAGCAGTGATAGTGGGCAGCTAACCTACGAGCAGTACTTC	NA	15	NA	TRBV2	TRBJ2-7
CASSLYVGGSGENIQYF	TGTGCCAGCAGCTTGTATGTCGGCGGGAGTGGCGAAAACATTCAGTACTTC	TRBD2	17	few	TRBV5-4	TRBJ2-4
CASLTRAAGELFF	TGTGCCAGTCTAACGAGGGCGGCCGGGGAGCTGTTTTTT	NA	13	NA	TRBV2	TRBJ2-2
CASSTVGTSGHEQFF	TGTGCCAGCAGCACGGTAGGGACTAGCGGTCATGAGCAGTTCTTC	TRBD2	15	NA	TRBV11-2	TRBJ2-1
CASSHEPGTGAPRRGYTF	TGCGCCAGCAGCCATGAACCCGGGACAGGGGCCCCGAGGAGAGGCTACACCTTC	TRBD1	18	NA	TRBV5-1	TRBJ1-2
CASSLNLRDSNEQFF	TGCGCCAGCAGCCTAAACCTCCGGGACAGCAATGAGCAGTTCTTC	TRBD1	15	NA	TRBV4-1	TRBJ2-1
CAWSPRQVVPKGYTF	TGTGCCTGGAGTCCCAGGCAGGTAGTTCCGAAGGGCTACACCTTC	NA	15	NA	TRBV30	TRBJ1-2
CASSLDRGVTYNEQFF	TGTGCCAGCAGCTTGGACCGGGGGGTAACCTACAATGAGCAGTTCTTC	TRBD2	16	NA	TRBV5-6	TRBJ2-1
CAWSSSAEGTQYF	TGTGCCTGGAGTTCAAGCGCGGAGGGTACGCAGTATTTT	NA	13	NA	TRBV30	TRBJ2-3
CASSQVTVKETQYF	TGCGCCAGCAGCCAAGTGACAGTAAAAGAGACCCAGTACTTC	NA	14	many	TRBV4-1	TRBJ2-5
CATSPLGREEAGELFF	TGTGCCACCAGTCCCCTAGGGAGGGAAGAAGCCGGGGAGCTGTTTTTT	TRBD2	16	NA	TRBV24-1	TRBJ2-2
CAIQGAGDQPQHF	TGTGCCATTCAGGGGGCGGGGGATCAGCCCCAGCATTTT	TRBD1	13	NA	TRBV10-3	TRBJ1-5
CASSPQGVSGYTF	TGTGCCAGCAGCCCACAGGGGGTTAGTGGCTACACCTTC	TRBD1	13	few	TRBV14	TRBJ1-2
CASSGQGKVGSEPQHF	TGTGCCAGCAGTGGACAGGGGAAAGTGGGGTCCGAGCCCCAGCATTTT	TRBD1	16	NA	TRBV6-1	TRBJ1-5
CASSFISRGEQFF	TGTGCCAGCAGTTTTATATCCAGGGGTGAGCAGTTCTTC	NA	13	NA	TRBV27	TRBJ2-1
CATRTNYGYTF	TGTGCCACCCGGACAAACTATGGCTACACCTTC	NA	11	NA	TRBV6-5	TRBJ1-2
CASSLQGGHNSPLHF	TGCGCCAGCAGCCTTCAGGGGGGCCATAATTCACCCCTCCACTTT	TRBD1	15	few	TRBV5-1	TRBJ1-6
CASSTTIPGAQYF	TGTGCCAGCAGCACCACTATCCCCGGGGCCCAGTACTTC	NA	13	NA	TRBV21-1	TRBJ2-5
CASSRGLTDNYGYTF	TGCGCCAGCAGCCGTGGGCTGACAGACAACTATGGCTACACCTTC	NA	15	NA	TRBV5-1	TRBJ1-2
CASSQQGNNSPLHF	TGTGCCAGCAGTCAACAGGGAAACAATTCACCCCTCCACTTT	NA	14	NA	TRBV28	TRBJ1-6
CASSLQGGVGNTIYF	TGTGCCAGCAGCCTCCAGGGGGGCGTTGGAAACACCATATATTTT	TRBD1	15	NA	TRBV7-9	TRBJ1-3
CASSKTGLAYEQYF	TGTGCCAGCAGCAAAACGGGACTAGCATACGAGCAGTACTTC	TRBD2	14	NA	TRBV7-9	TRBJ2-7
CASSQGGQIYNEQFF	TGTGCCAGCAGCCAAGGTGGACAGATATACAATGAGCAGTTCTTC	NA	15	NA	TRBV3-1/TRBV3-2	TRBJ2-1
CASSLGGSGVYGYTF	TGTGCCAGCAGCTTGGGGGGGAGCGGGGTATATGGCTACACCTTC	NA	15	few	TRBV28	TRBJ1-2
CATSDWTSGSNEQFF	TGTGCCACCAGTGATTGGACTAGCGGGAGCAATGAGCAGTTCTTC	TRBD2	15	NA	TRBV24-1	TRBJ2-1
CAIPQGPNQPQHF	TGTGCCATTCCACAGGGACCCAATCAGCCCCAGCATTTT	NA	13	once	TRBV19	TRBJ1-5
CSVGVFAAYNEQFF	TGCAGCGTTGGTGTTTTTGCGGCCTACAATGAGCAGTTCTTC	NA	14	NA	TRBV29-1	TRBJ2-1
CASSPTTDRSTIYF	TGTGCCAGCTCACCGACCACGGACAGAAGTACCATATATTTT	NA	14	once	TRBV18	TRBJ1-3
CASSSRDRTIYTF	TGTGCCAGTAGTTCCCGGGACAGGACCATCTACACCTTC	TRBD1	13	NA	TRBV19	TRBJ1-2
CAWSAGTANQPQHF	TGTGCCTGGAGCGCGGGGACGGCCAATCAGCCCCAGCATTTT	NA	14	NA	TRBV30	TRBJ1-5
CAISAGTGIDVNTEAFF	TGTGCCATCAGCGCCGGGACAGGGATCGACGTGAACACTGAAGCTTTCTTT	TRBD1	17	NA	TRBV10-3	TRBJ1-1
CASEGGATGTSGRLATGELFF	TGCGCCAGCGAGGGGGGGGCCACCGGGACTAGCGGGAGACTAGCCACCGGGGAGCTGTTTTTT	TRBD2	21	NA	TRBV23-1	TRBJ2-2
CASSTRTLMNTEAFF	TGTGCCAGCAGCACCCGGACACTAATGAACACTGAAGCTTTCTTT	NA	15	NA	TRBV3-1/TRBV3-2	TRBJ1-1
CASMGGVQLPRENIQYF	TGTGCCAGTATGGGGGGGGTGCAACTGCCCAGGGAAAACATTCAGTACTTC	TRBD2	17	NA	TRBV19	TRBJ2-4
CASSRDYPRSTRQYF	TGTGCCAGCAGCCGGGACTATCCCCGGTCTACGAGGCAGTATTTT	TRBD2	15	once	TRBV5-6	TRBJ2-3
CASSFGTSGGDTQYF	TGTGCCAGCAGCTTTGGGACTAGCGGTGGAGATACGCAGTATTTT	TRBD2	15	NA	TRBV5-5	TRBJ2-3
CASSQDGGTSGSYNEQFF	TGTGCCAGCAGCCAAGATGGGGGGACTAGCGGTTCCTACAATGAGCAGTTCTTC	TRBD2	18	NA	TRBV3-1/TRBV3-2	TRBJ2-1
CASRPGQVTQPQHF	TGCGCCAGCAGACCGGGACAGGTCACCCAGCCCCAGCATTTT	TRBD1	14	few	TRBV10-2	TRBJ1-5
CASSPIGQYEQYF	TGTGCCAGCTCACCAATTGGACAGTACGAGCAGTACTTC	NA	13	once	TRBV18	TRBJ2-7
CASRRRGRGTEAFF	TGTGCCAGCCGACGAAGGGGTAGGGGTACTGAAGCTTTCTTT	NA	14	NA	TRBV6-6	TRBJ1-1
CATTLLETASNEKLFF	TGTGCCACGACATTATTAGAGACAGCCTCGAATGAAAAACTGTTTTTT	NA	16	NA	TRBV24-1	TRBJ1-4
CASSPQGDYNEQFF	TGCGCCAGCAGCCCTCAGGGGGATTACAATGAGCAGTTCTTC	TRBD1	14	NA	TRBV4-1	TRBJ2-1